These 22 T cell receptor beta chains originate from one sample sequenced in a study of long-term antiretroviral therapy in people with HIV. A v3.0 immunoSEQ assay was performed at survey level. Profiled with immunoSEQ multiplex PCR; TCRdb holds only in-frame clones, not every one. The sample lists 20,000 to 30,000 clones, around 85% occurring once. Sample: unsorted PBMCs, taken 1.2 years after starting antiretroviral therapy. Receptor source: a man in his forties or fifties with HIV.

Here the CDR3 DNA reads TGTGCCAGCAGCTTAGAGAGGGGCTACACCTTC. Protein sequence: CASSLERGYTF. The V call is TRBV7-2, the J call TRBJ1-2, with no clear D. Trimming left V 1 base short and J 8 bases short, with 5 bases between. Germline CDR1 reads SGHTA; CDR2 reads FQGNSA. This CDR3 is built from 11 residues.

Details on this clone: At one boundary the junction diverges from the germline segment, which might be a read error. CDR3 sequence reads: CASSQEGFSRDTQYF. For the CDR3, the DNA is TGCGCCAGCAGCCAAGAGGGTTTCAGCAGAGATACGCAGTATTTT. The V call is TRBV4-3, the J call TRBJ2-3; D not resolved. The CDR3 totals 15 residues. Per the germline V gene, CDR1 is LGHNA and CDR2 is YSLEER.

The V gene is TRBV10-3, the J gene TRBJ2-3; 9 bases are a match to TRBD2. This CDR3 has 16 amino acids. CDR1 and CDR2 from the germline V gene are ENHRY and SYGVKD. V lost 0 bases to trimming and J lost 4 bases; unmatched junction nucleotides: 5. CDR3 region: CAISESGGGGADTQYF. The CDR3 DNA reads TGTGCCATCAGTGAGTCTGGTGGCGGGGGGGCAGATACGCAGTATTTT.

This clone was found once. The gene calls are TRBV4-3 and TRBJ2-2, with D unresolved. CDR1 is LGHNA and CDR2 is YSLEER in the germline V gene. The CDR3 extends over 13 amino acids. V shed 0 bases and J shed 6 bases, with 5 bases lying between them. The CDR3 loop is CASSQDFAGELFF. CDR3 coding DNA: TGCGCCAGCAGCCAAGATTTCGCCGGGGAGCTGTTTTTT.

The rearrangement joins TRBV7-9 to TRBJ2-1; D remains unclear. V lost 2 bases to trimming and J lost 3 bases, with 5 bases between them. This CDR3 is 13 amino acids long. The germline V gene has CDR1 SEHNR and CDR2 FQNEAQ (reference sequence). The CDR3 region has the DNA TGTGCCAGCAGCTTAAACTTCTACAATGAGCAGTTCTTC. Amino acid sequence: CASSLNFYNEQFF.

The CDR3 DNA follows: TGTGCCAGCAGCTGGGACAGGGGCTCCTACGAGCAGTACTTC. Its protein product is CASSWDRGSYEQYF. V and J are TRBV7-2 and TRBJ2-7, with 10 bases aligning to TRBD1. Trimming took 4 bases from V and 0 from J; bases not matched to a gene: 0. The CDR3 totals 14 residues. Germline CDR1 reads SGHTA; CDR2 reads FQGNSA.

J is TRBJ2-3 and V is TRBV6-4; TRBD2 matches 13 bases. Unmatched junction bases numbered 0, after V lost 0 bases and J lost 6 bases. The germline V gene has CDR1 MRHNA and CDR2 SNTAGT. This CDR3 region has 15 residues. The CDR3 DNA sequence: TGTGCCAGCAGTGACTCGACTAGCGGGGGGGATACGCAGTATTTT. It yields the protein CASSDSTSGGDTQYF.

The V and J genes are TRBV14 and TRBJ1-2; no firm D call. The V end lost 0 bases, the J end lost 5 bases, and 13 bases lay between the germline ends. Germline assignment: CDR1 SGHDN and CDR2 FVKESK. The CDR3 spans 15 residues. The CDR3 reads CASSQDRMVRYGYTF. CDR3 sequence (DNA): TGTGCCAGCAGCCAAGATAGAATGGTGAGGTATGGCTACACCTTC.

The CDR3 bases are TGCAGCGTCGTTAAGTGGCTGAACACTGAAGCTTTCTTT. It translates to CSVVKWLNTEAFF. This chain links TRBV29-1 with TRBJ1-1; D unclear. The CDR3 runs to 13 residues. Germline V gene data show CDR1 as SQVTM and CDR2 as ANQGSEA. V lost 6 bases and J 0 bases, leaving 11 bases between the germline ends.

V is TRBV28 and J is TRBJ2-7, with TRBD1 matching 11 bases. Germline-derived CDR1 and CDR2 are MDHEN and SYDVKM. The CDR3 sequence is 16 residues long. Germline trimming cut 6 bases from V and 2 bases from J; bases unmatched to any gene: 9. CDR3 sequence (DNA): TGTGCCAGCAGCCCCCATCGGACAGGGGGCCCCTACGAGCAGTACTTC. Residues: CASSPHRTGGPYEQYF.

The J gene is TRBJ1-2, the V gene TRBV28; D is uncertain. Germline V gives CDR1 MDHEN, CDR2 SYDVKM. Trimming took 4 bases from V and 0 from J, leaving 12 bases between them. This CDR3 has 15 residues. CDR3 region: CASSSAQESNYGYTF. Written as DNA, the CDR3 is TGTGCCAGCAGTTCCGCTCAGGAATCTAACTATGGCTACACCTTC.

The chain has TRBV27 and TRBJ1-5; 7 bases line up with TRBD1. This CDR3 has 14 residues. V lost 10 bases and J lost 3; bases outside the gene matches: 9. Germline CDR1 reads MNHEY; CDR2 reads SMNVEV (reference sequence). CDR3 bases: TGTGCCACCTCCGACAGGGATGTCAATCAGCCCCAGCATTTT. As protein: CATSDRDVNQPQHF.

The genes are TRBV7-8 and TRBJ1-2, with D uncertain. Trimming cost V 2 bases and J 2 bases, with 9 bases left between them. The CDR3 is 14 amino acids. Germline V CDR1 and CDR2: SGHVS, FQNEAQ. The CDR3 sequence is CASSLSRSNYGYTF. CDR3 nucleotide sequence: TGTGCCAGCAGCTTATCCAGATCCAACTATGGCTACACCTTC.

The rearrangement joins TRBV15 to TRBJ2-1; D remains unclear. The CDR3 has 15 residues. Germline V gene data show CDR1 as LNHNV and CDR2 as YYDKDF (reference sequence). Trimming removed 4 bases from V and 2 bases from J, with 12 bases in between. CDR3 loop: CATSTDFYPYNEQFF. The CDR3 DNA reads TGTGCCACCAGCACAGACTTCTACCCCTACAATGAGCAGTTCTTC.

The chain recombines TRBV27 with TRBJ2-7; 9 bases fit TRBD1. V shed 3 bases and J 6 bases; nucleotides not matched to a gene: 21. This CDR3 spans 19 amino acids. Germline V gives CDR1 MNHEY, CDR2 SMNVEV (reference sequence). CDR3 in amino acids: CASSFFPPPLQGAKSEQYF. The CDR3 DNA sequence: TGTGCCAGCAGTTTTTTTCCCCCACCACTACAGGGGGCCAAGAGCGAGCAGTACTTC.

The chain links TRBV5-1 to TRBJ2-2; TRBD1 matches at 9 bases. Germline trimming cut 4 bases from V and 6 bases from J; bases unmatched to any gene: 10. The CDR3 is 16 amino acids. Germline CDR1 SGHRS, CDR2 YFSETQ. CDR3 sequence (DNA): TGCGCCAGCAGCGTCCCGCGGACAGGGGAAGCCGGGGAGCTGTTTTTT. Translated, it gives CASSVPRTGEAGELFF.

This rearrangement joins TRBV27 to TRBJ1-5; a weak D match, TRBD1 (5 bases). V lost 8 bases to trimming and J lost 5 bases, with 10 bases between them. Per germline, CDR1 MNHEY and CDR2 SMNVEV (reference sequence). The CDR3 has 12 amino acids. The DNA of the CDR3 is TGTGCCAGCGCGCAGGGCGATCAGCCCCAGCATTTT. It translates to CASAQGDQPQHF.

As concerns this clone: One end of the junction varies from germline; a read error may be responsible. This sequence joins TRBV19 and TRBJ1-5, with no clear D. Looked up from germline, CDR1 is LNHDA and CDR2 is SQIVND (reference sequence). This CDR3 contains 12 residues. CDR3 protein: CASKAGNQPQHF. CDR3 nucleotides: TGTGCGAGTAAGGCAGGCAATCAGCCCCAGCATTTT.

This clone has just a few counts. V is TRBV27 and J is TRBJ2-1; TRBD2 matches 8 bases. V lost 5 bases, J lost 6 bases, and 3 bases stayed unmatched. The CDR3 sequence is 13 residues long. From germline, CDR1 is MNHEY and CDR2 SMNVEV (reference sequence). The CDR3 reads CASSRLAFNEQFF. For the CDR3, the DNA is TGTGCCAGCAGTCGACTAGCGTTCAATGAGCAGTTCTTC.

CDR3 in amino acids: CASYPGRGGSYNEQFF. The CDR3 coding sequence is TGTGCCAGTTACCCCGGGAGAGGCGGCTCCTACAATGAGCAGTTCTTC. The chain recombines TRBV19 with TRBJ2-1; D perhaps matches TRBD2 (6 bases). CDR3 length equals 16 residues. Germline assignment: CDR1 LNHDA and CDR2 SQIVND (reference sequence). V was clipped by 8 bases and J by 0 bases, with 17 bases between them.

The CDR3 nucleotides read TGTGCCAGCAGCATGGGGACCATTAGCACAGATACGCAGTATTTT. Translating gives CASSMGTISTDTQYF. The gene calls are TRBV9 and TRBJ2-3; D possibly matches TRBD1 or TRBD2 (5 bases each). CDR3 length: 15 residues. CDR1 and CDR2 from the germline V gene are SGDLS and YYNGEE. Trimming cost V 4 bases and J 0 bases, with 12 bases left between them.

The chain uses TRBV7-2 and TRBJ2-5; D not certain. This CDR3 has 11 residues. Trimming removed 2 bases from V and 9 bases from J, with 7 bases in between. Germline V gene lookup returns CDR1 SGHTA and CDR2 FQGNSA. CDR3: CASSLQGPQYF. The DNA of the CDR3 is TGTGCCAGCAGCTTACAAGGACCCCAGTACTTC.